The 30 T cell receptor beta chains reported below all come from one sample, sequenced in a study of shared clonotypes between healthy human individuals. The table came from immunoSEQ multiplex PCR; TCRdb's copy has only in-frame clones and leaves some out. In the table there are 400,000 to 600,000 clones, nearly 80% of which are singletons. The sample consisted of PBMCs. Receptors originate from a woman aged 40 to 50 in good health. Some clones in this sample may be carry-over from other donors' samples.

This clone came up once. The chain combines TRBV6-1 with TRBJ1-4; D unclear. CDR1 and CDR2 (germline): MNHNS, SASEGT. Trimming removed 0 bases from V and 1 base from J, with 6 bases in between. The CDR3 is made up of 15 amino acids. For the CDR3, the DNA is TGTGCCAGCAGTGAAGCCGGGGTAACTAATGAAAAACTGTTTTTT. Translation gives CASSEAGVTNEKLFF.

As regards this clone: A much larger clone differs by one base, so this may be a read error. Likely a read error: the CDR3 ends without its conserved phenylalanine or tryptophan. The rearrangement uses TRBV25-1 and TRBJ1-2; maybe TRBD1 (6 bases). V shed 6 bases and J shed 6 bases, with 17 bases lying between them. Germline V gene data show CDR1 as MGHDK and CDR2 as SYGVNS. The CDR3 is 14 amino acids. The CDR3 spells CASSPDRPWDGYTL. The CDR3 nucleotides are TGTGCCAGCAGCCCCGACAGGCCTTGGGATGGCTACACCCTC.

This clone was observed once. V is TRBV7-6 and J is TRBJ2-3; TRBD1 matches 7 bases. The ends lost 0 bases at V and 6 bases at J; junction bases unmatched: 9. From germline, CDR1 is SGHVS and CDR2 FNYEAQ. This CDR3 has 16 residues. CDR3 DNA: TGTGCCAGCAGCTTAGCACTACAGGGGAGTGGGGATACGCAGTATTTT. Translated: CASSLALQGSGDTQYF.

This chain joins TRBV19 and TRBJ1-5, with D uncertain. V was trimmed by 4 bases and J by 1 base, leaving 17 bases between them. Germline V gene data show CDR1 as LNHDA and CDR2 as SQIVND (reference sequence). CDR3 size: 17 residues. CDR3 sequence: CASSTPGGIGSNQPQHF. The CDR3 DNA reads TGTGCCAGTAGTACCCCAGGAGGGATTGGAAGCAATCAGCCCCAGCATTTT.

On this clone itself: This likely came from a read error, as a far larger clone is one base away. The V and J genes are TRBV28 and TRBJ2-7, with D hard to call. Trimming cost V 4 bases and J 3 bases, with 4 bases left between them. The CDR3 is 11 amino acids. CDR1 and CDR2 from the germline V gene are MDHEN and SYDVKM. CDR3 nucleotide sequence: TGTGCCAGCAGTTATAACTACGAGCAGTACTTC. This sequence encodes CASSYNYEQYF.

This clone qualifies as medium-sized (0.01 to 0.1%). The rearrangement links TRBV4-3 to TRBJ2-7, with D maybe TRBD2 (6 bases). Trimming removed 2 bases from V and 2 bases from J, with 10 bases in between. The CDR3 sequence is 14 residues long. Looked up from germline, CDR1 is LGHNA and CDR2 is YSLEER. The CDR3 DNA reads TGCGCCAGCAGCCAATTTGCGGGGCCCTACGAGCAGTACTTC. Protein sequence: CASSQFAGPYEQYF.

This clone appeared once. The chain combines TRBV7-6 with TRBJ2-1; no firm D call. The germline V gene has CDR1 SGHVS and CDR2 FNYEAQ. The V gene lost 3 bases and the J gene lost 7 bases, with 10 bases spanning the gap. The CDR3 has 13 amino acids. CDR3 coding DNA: TGTGCCAGCAGCTTGCTACTGCCGAATGAGCAGTTCTTC. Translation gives CASSLLLPNEQFF.

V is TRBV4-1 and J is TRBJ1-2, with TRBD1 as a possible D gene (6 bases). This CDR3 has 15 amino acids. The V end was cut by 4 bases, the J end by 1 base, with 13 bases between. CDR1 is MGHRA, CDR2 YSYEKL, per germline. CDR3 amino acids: CASSLLTGLNYGYTF. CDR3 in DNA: TGCGCCAGCAGCCTATTAACAGGGCTTAACTATGGCTACACCTTC.

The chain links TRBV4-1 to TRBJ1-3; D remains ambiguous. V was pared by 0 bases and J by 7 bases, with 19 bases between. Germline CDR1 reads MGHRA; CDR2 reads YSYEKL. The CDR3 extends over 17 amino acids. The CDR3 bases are TGCGCCAGCAGCCAAGATATAGACCGGGTGTGGGGTAACACCATATATTTT. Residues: CASSQDIDRVWGNTIYF.

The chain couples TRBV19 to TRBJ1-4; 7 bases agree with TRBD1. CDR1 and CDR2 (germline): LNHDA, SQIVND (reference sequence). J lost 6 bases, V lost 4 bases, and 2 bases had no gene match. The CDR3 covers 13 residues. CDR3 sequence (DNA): TGTGCCAGTAGTAAGGGGGCCCATGAAAAACTGTTTTTT. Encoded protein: CASSKGAHEKLFF.

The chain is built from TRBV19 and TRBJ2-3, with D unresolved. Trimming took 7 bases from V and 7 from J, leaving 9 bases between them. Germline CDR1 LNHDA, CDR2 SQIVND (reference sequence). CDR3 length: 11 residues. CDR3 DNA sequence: TGTGCCAGTATTGCGGATAATACGCAGTATTTT. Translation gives CASIADNTQYF.

CDR3 region: CASSLEGRGYTEAFF. CDR3 bases: TGTGCCAGCAGCTTAGAGGGCAGGGGGTACACTGAAGCTTTCTTT. The chain carries TRBV7-9 and TRBJ1-1; the match to TRBD1 covers 7 bases. The CDR3 is 15 amino acids. With 1 base clipped from V and 3 bases from J, the junction kept 5 bases outside the gene matches. Germline loops: CDR1 SEHNR, CDR2 FQNEAQ (reference sequence).

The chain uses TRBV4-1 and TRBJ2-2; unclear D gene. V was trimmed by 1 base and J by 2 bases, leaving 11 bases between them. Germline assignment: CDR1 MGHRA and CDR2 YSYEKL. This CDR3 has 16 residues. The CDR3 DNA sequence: TGCGCCAGCAGCCAAGGAAAGCCCCTCAACACCGGGGAGCTGTTTTTT. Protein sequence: CASSQGKPLNTGELFF.

This CDR3 reads CASSESRLAGGNEQFF. CDR3 DNA sequence: TGCGCCAGCAGTGAGTCAAGACTAGCGGGGGGGAATGAGCAGTTCTTC. The chain links TRBV10-1 to TRBJ2-1; TRBD2 matches at 14 bases. Germline CDR1 reads WNHNN; CDR2 reads SYGVQD (reference sequence). V shed 0 bases, J shed 7 bases, and the junction held 2 bases outside the gene matches. This CDR3 has 16 residues.

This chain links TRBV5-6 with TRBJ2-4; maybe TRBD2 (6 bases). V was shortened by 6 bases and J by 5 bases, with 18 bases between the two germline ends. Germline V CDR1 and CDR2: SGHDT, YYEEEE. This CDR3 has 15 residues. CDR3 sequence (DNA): TGTGCCAGCACCGGAGGGCCTACGCGGGAAAACATTCAGTACTTC. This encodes CASTGGPTRENIQYF.

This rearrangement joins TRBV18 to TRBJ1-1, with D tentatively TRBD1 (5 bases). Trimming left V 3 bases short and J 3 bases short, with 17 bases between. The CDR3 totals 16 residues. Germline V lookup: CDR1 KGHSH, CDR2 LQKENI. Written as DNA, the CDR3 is TGTGCCAGCTCACCCATGAGCGGGCTGGGGCACACTGAAGCTTTCTTT. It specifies CASSPMSGLGHTEAFF.

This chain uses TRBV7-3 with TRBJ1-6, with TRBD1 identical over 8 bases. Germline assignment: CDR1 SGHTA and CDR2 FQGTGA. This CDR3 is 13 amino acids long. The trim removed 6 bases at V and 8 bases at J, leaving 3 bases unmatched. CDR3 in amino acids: CASSQGAHSPLHF. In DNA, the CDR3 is TGTGCCAGCAGTCAGGGGGCCCATTCACCCCTCCACTTT. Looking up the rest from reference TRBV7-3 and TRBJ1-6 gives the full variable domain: GAGVSQTPSNKVTEKGKYVELRCDPISGHTALYWYRQSLGQGPEFLIYFQGTGAADDSGLPNDRFFAVRPEGSVSTLKIQRTERGDSAVYLCASSQGAHSPLHFGNGTRLTVT.

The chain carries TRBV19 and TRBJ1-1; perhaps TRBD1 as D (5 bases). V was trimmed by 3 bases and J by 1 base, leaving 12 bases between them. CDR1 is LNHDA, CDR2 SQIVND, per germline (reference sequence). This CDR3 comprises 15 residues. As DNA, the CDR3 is TGTGCCAGTAGTATTACAGGTGGCAAGAACACTGAAGCTTTCTTT. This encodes CASSITGGKNTEAFF. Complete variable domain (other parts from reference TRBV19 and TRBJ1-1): DGGITQSPKYLFRKEGQNVTLSCEQNLNHDAMYWYRQDPGQGLRLIYYSQIVNDFQKGDIAEGYSVSREKKESFPLTVTSAQKNPTAFYLCASSITGGKNTEAFFGQGTRLTVV.

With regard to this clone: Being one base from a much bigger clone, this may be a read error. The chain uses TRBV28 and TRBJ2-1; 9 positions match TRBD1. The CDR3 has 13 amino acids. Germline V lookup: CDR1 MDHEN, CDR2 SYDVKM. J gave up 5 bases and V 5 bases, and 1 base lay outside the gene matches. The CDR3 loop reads CASSRDRDNEQFF. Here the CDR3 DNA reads TGTGCCAGCAGTAGGGACAGGGACAATGAGCAGTTCTTC.

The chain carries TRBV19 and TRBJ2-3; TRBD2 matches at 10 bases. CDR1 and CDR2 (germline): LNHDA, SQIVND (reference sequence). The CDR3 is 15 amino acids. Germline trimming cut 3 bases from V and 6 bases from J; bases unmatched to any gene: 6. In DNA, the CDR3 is TGTGCCAGTAGTATTTCTAGCGGGAGTCGGGATACGCAGTATTTT. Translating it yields CASSISSGSRDTQYF.

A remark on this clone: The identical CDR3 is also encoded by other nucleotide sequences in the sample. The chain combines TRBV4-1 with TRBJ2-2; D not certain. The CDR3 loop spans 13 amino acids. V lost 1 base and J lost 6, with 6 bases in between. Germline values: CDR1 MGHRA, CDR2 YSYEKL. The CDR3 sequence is CASSQVGPGELFF. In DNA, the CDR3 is TGCGCCAGCAGCCAAGTCGGTCCCGGGGAGCTGTTTTTT.

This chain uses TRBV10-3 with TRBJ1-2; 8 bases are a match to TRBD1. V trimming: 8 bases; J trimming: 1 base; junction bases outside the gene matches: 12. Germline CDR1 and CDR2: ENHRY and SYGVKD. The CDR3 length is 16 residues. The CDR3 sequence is CAIQGAGEGVNYGYTF. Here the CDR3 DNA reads TGTGCCATCCAGGGGGCGGGAGAGGGAGTTAACTATGGCTACACCTTC.

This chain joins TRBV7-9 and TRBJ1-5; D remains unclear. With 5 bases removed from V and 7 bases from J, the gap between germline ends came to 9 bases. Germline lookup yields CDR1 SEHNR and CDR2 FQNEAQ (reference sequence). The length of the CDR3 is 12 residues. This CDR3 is CASSMNEQPQHF. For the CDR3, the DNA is TGTGCCAGCAGCATGAACGAACAGCCCCAGCATTTT.

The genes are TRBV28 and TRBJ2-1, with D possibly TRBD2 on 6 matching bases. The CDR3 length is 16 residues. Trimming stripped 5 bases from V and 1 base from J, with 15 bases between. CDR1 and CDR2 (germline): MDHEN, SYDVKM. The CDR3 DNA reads TGTGCCAGCAGTCCCCCTATAGCGGAGTCCTACAATGAGCAGTTCTTC. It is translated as CASSPPIAESYNEQFF.

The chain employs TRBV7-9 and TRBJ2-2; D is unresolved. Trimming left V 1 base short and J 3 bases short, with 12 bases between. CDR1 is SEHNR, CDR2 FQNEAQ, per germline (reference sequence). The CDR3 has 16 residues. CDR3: CASSLGTASDTGELFF. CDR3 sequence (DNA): TGTGCCAGCAGCTTAGGGACGGCCAGCGACACCGGGGAGCTGTTTTTT.

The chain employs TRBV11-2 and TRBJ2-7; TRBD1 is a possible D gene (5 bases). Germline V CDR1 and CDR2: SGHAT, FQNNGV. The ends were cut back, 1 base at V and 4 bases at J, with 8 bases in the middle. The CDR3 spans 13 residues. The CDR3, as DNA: TGTGCCAGCAGCTTAGCCCCAGGGTACGAGCAGTACTTC. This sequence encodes CASSLAPGYEQYF.

The CDR3 sequence: CASSPQGTGELFF. DNA of the CDR3: TGTGCCAGCAGCCCGCAGGGGACCGGGGAGCTGTTTTTT. The chain combines TRBV14 with TRBJ2-2; TRBD1 is a possible D gene (6 bases). Trimming took 4 bases from V and 5 from J, leaving 8 bases between them. The germline gives CDR1 SGHDN, CDR2 FVKESK. This CDR3 spans 13 amino acids.

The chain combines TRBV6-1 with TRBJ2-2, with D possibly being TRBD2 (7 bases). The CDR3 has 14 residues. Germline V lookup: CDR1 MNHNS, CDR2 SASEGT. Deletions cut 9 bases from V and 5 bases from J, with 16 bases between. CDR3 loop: CAREGEGETGELFF. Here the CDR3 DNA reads TGTGCCAGGGAGGGGGAGGGGGAGACCGGGGAGCTGTTTTTT.

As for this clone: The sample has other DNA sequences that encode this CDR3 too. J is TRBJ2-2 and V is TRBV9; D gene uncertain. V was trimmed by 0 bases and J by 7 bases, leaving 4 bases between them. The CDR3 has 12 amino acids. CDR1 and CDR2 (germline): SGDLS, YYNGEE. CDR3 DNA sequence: TGTGCCAGCAGCGTAGTCGGCGGGGAGCTGTTTTTT. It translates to CASSVVGGELFF.

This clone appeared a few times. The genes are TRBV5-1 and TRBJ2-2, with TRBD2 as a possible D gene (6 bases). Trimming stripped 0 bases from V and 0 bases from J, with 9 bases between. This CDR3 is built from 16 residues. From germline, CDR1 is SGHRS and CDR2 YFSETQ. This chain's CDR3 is CASSLGAGSNTGELFF. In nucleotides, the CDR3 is TGCGCCAGCAGCTTGGGGGCGGGGTCGAACACCGGGGAGCTGTTTTTT.